A single sample is the source of the 10 T cell receptor beta chains below, sequenced in a study of monozygotic twins with cystic fibrosis. Measured with immunoSEQ multiplex PCR; TCRdb has only the in-frame clones, and not every one. The sample holds just over 14,000 clones, about 88% seen once. What was sequenced was blood. The receptors shown here come from a boy aged 5-17 years with cystic fibrosis.

The J gene is TRBJ2-7, the V gene TRBV30, with unresolved D. This CDR3 comprises 14 residues. V was pared by 3 bases and J by 3 bases, with 15 bases between. Germline CDR1 GTSNPN, CDR2 SVGIG (reference sequence). The chain's CDR3 is CAWRVPGLIYEQYF. CDR3 nucleotide sequence: TGTGCCTGGAGGGTGCCCGGGCTCATCTACGAGCAGTACTTC.

This sequence joins TRBV23-1 and TRBJ2-7, with D hard to call. TRBV23-1 is an ORF; its function is uncertain. Trimming removed 0 bases at V and 2 bases at J, with 2 bases between. This CDR3 is 12 amino acids long. The CDR3 reads CASSQSPYEQYF. CDR3 coding DNA: TGCGCCAGCAGTCAATCCCCCTACGAGCAGTACTTC.

This clone was seen once. The V and J genes are TRBV7-9 and TRBJ1-1; TRBD1 matches at 7 bases. Losses at the gene ends were 5 bases for V and 5 bases for J; bases not matched to a gene: 5. Germline lookup yields CDR1 SEHNR and CDR2 FQNEAQ (reference sequence). The CDR3 runs to 13 residues. CDR3 in amino acids: CASSPGGGTEAFF. The CDR3 DNA is TGTGCCAGCAGCCCAGGGGGAGGGACTGAAGCTTTCTTT. The complete variable domain, with remaining parts taken from reference TRBV7-9 and TRBJ1-1, reads DTGVSQNPRHKITKRGQNVTFRCDPISEHNRLYWYRQTLGQGPEFLTYFQNEAQLEKSRLLSDRFSAERPKGSFSTLEIQRTEQGDSAMYLCASSPGGGTEAFFGQGTRLTVV.

This rearrangement joins TRBV25-1 to TRBJ2-1, with unresolved D. V lost 3 bases and J lost 8, with 11 bases in between. CDR1 is MGHDK and CDR2 is SYGVNS in the germline V gene. The CDR3 length is 13 residues. CDR3 residues: CASSEWAPYEQFF. The CDR3 DNA follows: TGTGCCAGCAGTGAGTGGGCCCCCTATGAGCAGTTCTTC.

The V gene is TRBV2, the J gene TRBJ2-5; D may be TRBD2 (6 bases). Germline loops: CDR1 SNHLY, CDR2 FYNNEI. The CDR3 consists of 13 residues. V was pared by 6 bases and J by 4 bases, with 12 bases between. The CDR3 is CASRGVGGETQYF. In DNA, the CDR3 is TGTGCCAGCAGGGGTGTGGGGGGAGAGACCCAGTACTTC.

This clone was found once. The CDR3 protein is CASSANNEQFF. For the CDR3, the DNA is TGTGCCAGCAGCGCCAACAATGAGCAGTTCTTC. This chain connects TRBV7-6 to TRBJ2-1; D unresolved. The CDR3 length is 11 residues. Trimming removed 5 bases at V and 5 bases at J, with 4 bases between. Per the germline V gene, CDR1 is SGHVS and CDR2 is FNYEAQ.

This sequence joins TRBV29-1 and TRBJ2-5; perhaps TRBD2 as D (5 bases). Germline V gives CDR1 SQVTM, CDR2 ANQGSEA. The V gene lost 1 base and the J gene lost 7 bases, with 7 bases spanning the gap. The CDR3 is 11 amino acids. The CDR3 DNA sequence: TGCAGCGTTGAAGTGGGAGCGACCCAGTACTTC. Amino acid sequence: CSVEVGATQYF.

The CDR3 is CASSLVGTALYGYTF. In nucleotides, the CDR3 is TGTGCCAGCAGCTTAGTTGGGACAGCCTTATATGGCTACACCTTC. This chain connects TRBV7-2 to TRBJ1-2; 7 nucleotides match TRBD1. The junction had 7 bases not matched to a gene; V was cut back by 1 base and J by 5 bases. The germline gives CDR1 SGHTA, CDR2 FQGNSA. The CDR3 sequence is 15 residues long.

In its sample, this clone was seen once. This rearrangement joins TRBV19 to TRBJ1-2; D is undetermined. CDR1 is LNHDA and CDR2 is SQIVND in the germline V gene (reference sequence). CDR3 length: 15 amino acids. V was shortened by 5 bases and J by 3 bases, with 16 bases between the two germline ends. The CDR3 loop reads CASSPRQGLYYGYTF. The CDR3 bases are TGTGCCAGTAGTCCCCGCCAAGGGCTGTACTATGGCTACACCTTC. Drawing the rest from reference TRBV19 and TRBJ1-2, the complete variable domain is DGGITQSPKYLFRKEGQNVTLSCEQNLNHDAMYWYRQDPGQGLRLIYYSQIVNDFQKGDIAEGYSVSREKKESFPLTVTSAQKNPTAFYLCASSPRQGLYYGYTFGSGTRLTVV.

The rearrangement joins TRBV6-5 to TRBJ2-2; D remains unclear. In germline, CDR1 is MNHEY, CDR2 SVGAGI. V lost 0 bases, J lost 3 bases, and 2 bases lay in between. This CDR3 is built from 13 residues. In DNA, the CDR3 is TGTGCCAGCAGTTACTCCTACACCGGGGAGCTGTTTTTT. Protein: CASSYSYTGELFF.